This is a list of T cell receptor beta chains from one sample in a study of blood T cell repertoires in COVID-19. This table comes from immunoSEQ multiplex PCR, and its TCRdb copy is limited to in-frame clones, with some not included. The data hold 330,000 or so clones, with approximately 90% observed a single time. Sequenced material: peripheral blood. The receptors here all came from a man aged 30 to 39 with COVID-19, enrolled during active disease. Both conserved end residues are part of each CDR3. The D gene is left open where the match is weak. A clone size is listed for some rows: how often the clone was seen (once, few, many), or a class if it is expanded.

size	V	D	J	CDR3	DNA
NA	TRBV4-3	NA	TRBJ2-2	CASSQSREPNTGELFF	TGCGCCAGCAGCCAATCGCGAGAACCGAACACCGGGGAGCTGTTTTTT
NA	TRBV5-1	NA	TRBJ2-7	CASSLDSYYEQYF	TGCGCCAGCAGCTTGGACAGTTACTACGAGCAGTACTTC
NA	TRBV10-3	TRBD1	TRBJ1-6	CAIRQGENSPLHF	TGTGCCATTAGACAGGGTGAGAATTCACCCCTCCACTTT
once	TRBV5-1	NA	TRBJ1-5	CASSLVAGNQPQHF	TGCGCCAGCAGCTTGGTGGCAGGGAATCAGCCCCAGCATTTT
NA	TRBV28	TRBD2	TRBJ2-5	CASSPITSGRGKQETQYF	TGTGCCAGCAGCCCTATCACTAGCGGGAGGGGTAAGCAAGAGACCCAGTACTTC
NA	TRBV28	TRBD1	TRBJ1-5	CASRTGGPGGYQPQHF	TGTGCCAGCAGGACCGGAGGACCAGGGGGGTATCAGCCCCAGCATTTT
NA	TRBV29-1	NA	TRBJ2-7	CSVVPEGATGKLPLEQYF	TGCAGCGTGGTCCCGGAGGGGGCGACGGGGAAACTCCCCCTCGAGCAGTACTTC
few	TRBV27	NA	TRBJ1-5	CASSLGQKIQPQHF	TGTGCCAGCAGTTTAGGACAAAAAATTCAGCCCCAGCATTTT
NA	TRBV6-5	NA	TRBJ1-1	CASSPWGREDTEAFF	TGTGCCAGCAGCCCCTGGGGCAGGGAGGACACTGAAGCTTTCTTT
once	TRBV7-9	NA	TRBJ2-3	CASSPQPTTPKGTDTQYF	TGTGCCAGCAGCCCCCAACCCACTACCCCTAAAGGCACAGATACGCAGTATTTT
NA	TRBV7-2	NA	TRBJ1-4	CASSRGRGGEKLFF	TGTGCCAGCAGCCGTGGACGGGGAGGGGAAAAACTGTTTTTT
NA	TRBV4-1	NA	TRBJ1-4	CASSQRGRSVGTNEKLFF	TGCGCCAGCAGCCAAAGGGGCAGGTCGGTAGGAACTAATGAAAAACTGTTTTTT
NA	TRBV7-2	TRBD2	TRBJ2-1	CASSPGLAGGPGEQFF	TGTGCCAGCAGCCCGGGACTAGCGGGAGGGCCAGGTGAGCAGTTCTTC
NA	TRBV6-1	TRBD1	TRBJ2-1	CASSETGGALYYNEQFF	TGTGCCAGCAGTGAGACAGGGGGCGCGTTGTACTACAATGAGCAGTTCTTC
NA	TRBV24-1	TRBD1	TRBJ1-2	CATSDLGTVGSYTF	TGTGCCACCAGTGATTTGGGGACAGTTGGTTCCTACACCTTC
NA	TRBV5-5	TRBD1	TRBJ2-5	CASSLFQDRQETQYF	TGTGCCAGCAGCTTATTCCAGGACAGGCAAGAGACCCAGTACTTC
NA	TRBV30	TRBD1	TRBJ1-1	CAWTGGSTEAFF	TGTGCCTGGACAGGGGGATCAACTGAAGCTTTCTTT
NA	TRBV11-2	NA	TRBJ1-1	CASSLDPTGEAFF	TGTGCCAGCAGCTTAGATCCGACAGGAGAAGCTTTCTTT
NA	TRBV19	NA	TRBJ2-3	CASRLTAVSTDTQYF	TGTGCCAGTAGACTAACAGCGGTCAGCACAGATACGCAGTATTTT
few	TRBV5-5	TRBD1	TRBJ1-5	CASSRTGDNQPQHF	TGTGCCAGCAGTCGGACAGGGGATAATCAGCCCCAGCATTTT
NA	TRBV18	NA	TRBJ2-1	CASSPLPGVLYNEQFF	TGTGCCAGCTCACCCCTTCCAGGGGTCCTTTACAATGAGCAGTTCTTC
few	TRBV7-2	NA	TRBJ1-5	CASSPLPDSNQPQHF	TGTGCCAGCAGTCCCTTACCAGATAGCAATCAGCCCCAGCATTTT
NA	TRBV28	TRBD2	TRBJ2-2	CASLADTGELFF	TGTGCCAGCCTAGCGGACACCGGGGAGCTGTTTTTT
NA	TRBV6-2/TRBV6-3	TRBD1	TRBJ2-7	CASSSPGTGSYEQYF	TGTGCCAGCAGCTCCCCCGGGACAGGGTCCTACGAGCAGTACTTC
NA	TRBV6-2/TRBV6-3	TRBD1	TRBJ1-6	CASSNRDRVDSPLHF	TGTGCCAGCAGTAACCGGGACAGGGTGGACTCACCCCTCCACTTT
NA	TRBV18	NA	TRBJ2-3	CASSPPGRADTQYF	TGTGCCAGCTCACCACCGGGCAGGGCCGATACGCAGTATTTT
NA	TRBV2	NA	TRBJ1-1	CASGWNRDTEAFF	TGTGCCAGCGGTTGGAATCGGGACACTGAAGCTTTCTTT
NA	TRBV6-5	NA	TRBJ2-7	CASSYSNGAYEQYF	TGTGCCAGCAGTTACTCGAACGGGGCCTACGAGCAGTACTTC
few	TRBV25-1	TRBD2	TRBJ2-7	CASSERKTGGPGEQYF	TGTGCCAGCAGTGAAAGGAAAACGGGAGGGCCGGGGGAGCAGTACTTC
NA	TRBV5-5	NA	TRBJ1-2	CASSPTLQGMGYGYTF	TGTGCCAGCAGCCCTACCCTACAGGGTATGGGCTATGGCTACACCTTC
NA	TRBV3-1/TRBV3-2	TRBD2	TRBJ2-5	CASSLKRGGFETQYF	TGTGCCAGCAGCCTCAAGCGGGGGGGCTTCGAGACCCAGTACTTC
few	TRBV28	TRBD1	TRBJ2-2	CASSEQGRSFLRELFF	TGTGCCAGCAGTGAACAGGGGCGAAGTTTCCTGCGGGAGCTGTTTTTT
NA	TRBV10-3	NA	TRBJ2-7	CAISDFSQASYEQYF	TGTGCCATCAGTGATTTTTCCCAGGCCTCCTACGAGCAGTACTTC
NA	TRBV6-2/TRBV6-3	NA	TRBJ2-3	CASSYQGTFTDTQYF	TGTGCCAGCAGTTACCAGGGGACCTTCACAGATACGCAGTATTTT
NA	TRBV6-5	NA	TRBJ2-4	CASSYSSGWAKNIQYF	TGTGCCAGCAGTTACTCGTCAGGGTGGGCCAAAAACATTCAGTACTTC
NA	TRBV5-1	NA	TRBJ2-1	CASSLGAGNNEQFF	TGCGCCAGCAGCTTGGGAGCCGGGAACAATGAGCAGTTCTTC
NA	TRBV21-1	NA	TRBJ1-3	CASSGPRCDSGNTIYF	TGTGCCAGCAGCGGGCCCAGGTGTGACTCTGGAAACACCATATATTTT
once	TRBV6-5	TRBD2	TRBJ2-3	CASSTTSGGAGTQYF	TGTGCCAGCAGTACGACTAGCGGGGGGGCAGGGACGCAGTATTTT
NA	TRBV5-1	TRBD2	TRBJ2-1	CASSLRASGAGEQFF	TGCGCCAGCAGCTTGAGGGCTAGCGGGGCTGGGGAGCAGTTCTTC
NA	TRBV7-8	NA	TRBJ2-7	CASRHGRDTSYEQYF	TGTGCCAGCAGACATGGCCGGGACACCTCCTACGAGCAGTACTTC
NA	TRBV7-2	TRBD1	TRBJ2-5	CASSLGDRVVETQYF	TGTGCCAGCAGCTTAGGGGACAGGGTAGTAGAGACCCAGTACTTC
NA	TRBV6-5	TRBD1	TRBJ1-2	CASRAPGQAYGYTF	TGTGCCAGCAGGGCTCCGGGACAGGCTTATGGCTACACCTTC
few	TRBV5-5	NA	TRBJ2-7	CATMRGPGMGQYF	TGTGCCACCATGCGGGGGCCTGGCATGGGGCAGTACTTC
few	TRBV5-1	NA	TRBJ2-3	CASSRGEGTDTQYF	TGCGCCAGCAGTAGGGGTGAGGGCACAGATACGCAGTATTTT
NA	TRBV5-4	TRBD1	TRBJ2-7	CASSLDRGSNEQYF	TGTGCCAGCAGCTTGGACAGGGGGAGCAACGAGCAGTACTTC
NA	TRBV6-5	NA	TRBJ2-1	CASSYVRGPSYNEQFF	TGTGCCAGCAGTTATGTAAGGGGTCCCTCCTACAATGAGCAGTTCTTC
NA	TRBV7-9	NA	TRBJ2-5	CASSLALASRETQYF	TGTGCCAGCAGCTTAGCGTTGGCTAGCCGGGAGACCCAGTACTTC
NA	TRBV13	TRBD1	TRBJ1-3	CASSLRDRGSGNTIYF	TGTGCCAGCAGCTTAAGAGACAGGGGATCTGGAAACACCATATATTTT
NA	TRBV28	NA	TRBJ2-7	CASSFTLSSGEQGGGSYEQYF	TGTGCCAGCAGTTTTACACTCTCTTCCGGAGAACAGGGCGGAGGCTCCTACGAGCAGTACTTC
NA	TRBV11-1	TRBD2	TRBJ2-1	CASSLVQTSGRNEQFF	TGTGCCAGCAGCTTAGTACAGACTAGCGGGAGAAATGAGCAGTTCTTC
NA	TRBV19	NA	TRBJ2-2	CASSTRTASNTGELFF	TGTGCCAGTAGTACCCGGACAGCCTCGAACACCGGGGAGCTGTTTTTT
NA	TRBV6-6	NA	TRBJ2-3	CASSFRRGGDTQYF	TGTGCCAGCAGTTTCCGGAGGGGCGGAGATACGCAGTATTTT
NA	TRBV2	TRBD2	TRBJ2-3	CASSEAGGGTDTQYF	TGTGCCAGCAGTGAGGCGGGAGGGGGCACAGATACGCAGTATTTT
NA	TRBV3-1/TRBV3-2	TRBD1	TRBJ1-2	CASSQGGQGLNYGYTF	TGTGCCAGCAGCCAAGGAGGACAGGGTCTTAACTATGGCTACACCTTC